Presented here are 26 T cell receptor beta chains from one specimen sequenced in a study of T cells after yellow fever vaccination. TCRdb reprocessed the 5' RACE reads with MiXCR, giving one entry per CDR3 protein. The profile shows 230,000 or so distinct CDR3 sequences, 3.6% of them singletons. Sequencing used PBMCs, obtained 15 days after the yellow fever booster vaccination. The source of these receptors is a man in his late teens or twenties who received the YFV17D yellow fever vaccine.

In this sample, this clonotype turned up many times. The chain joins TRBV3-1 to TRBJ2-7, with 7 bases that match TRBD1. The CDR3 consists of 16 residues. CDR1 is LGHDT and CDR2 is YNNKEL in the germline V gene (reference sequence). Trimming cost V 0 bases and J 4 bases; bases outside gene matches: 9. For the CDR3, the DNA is TGTGCCAGCAGCCAAGACAGACAGGGAAGGCCATACGAGCAGTACTTC. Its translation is CASSQDRQGRPYEQYF.

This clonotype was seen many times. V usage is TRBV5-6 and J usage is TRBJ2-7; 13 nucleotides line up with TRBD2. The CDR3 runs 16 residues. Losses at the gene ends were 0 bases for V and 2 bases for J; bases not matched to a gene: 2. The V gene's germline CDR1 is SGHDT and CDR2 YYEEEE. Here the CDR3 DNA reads TGTGCCAGCAGCTTGGATGGGACTAGCGGGGCCTACGAGCAGTACTTC. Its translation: CASSLDGTSGAYEQYF.

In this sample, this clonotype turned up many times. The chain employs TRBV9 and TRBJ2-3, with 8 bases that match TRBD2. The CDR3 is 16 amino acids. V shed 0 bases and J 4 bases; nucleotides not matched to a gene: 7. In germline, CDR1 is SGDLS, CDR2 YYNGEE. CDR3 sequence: CASSVDGGGRADTQYF. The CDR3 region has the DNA TGTGCCAGCAGCGTAGATGGCGGGGGGAGGGCAGATACGCAGTATTTT.

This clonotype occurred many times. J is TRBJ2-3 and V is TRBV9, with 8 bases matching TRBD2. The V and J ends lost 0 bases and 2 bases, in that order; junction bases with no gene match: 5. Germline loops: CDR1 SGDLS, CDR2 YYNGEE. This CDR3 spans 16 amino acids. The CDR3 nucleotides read TGTGCCAGCAGCGTAGATCCAGCGGGGGTCACAGATACGCAGTATTTT. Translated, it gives CASSVDPAGVTDTQYF.

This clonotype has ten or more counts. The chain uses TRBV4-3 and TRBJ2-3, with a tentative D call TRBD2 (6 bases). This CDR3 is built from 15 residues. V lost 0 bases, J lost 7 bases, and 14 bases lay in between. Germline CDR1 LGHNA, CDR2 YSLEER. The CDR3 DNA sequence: TGCGCCAGCAGCCAAGATCGGCGGGGTTGGCATACGCAGTATTTT. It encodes CASSQDRRGWHTQYF.

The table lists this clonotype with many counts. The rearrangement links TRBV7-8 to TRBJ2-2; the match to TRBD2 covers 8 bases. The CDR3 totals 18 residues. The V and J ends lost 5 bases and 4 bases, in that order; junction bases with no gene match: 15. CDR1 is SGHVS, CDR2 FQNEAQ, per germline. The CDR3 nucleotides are TGTGCCAGCAGCACCACTCGCGGGGGGTCTGTCACCACCGGGGAGCTGTTTTTT. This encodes CASSTTRGGSVTTGELFF.

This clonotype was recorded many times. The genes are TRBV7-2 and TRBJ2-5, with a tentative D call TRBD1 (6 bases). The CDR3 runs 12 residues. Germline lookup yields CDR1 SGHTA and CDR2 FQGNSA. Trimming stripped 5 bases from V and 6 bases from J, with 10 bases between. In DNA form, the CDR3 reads TGTGCCAGCAGCCAGGACAGTCAGACCCAGTACTTC. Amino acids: CASSQDSQTQYF.

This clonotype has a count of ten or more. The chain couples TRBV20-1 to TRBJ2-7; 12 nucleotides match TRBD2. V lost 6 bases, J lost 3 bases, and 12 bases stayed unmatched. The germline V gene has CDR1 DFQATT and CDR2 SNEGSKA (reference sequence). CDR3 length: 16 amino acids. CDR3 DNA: TGCAGTGCCCTTGACCTAGCGGGGGGGCGGGTCTACGAGCAGTACTTC. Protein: CSALDLAGGRVYEQYF.

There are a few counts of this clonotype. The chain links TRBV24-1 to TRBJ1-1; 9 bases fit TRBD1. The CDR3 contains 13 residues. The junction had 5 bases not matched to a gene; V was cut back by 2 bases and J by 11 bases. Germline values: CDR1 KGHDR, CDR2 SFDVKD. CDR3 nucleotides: TGTGCCACCAGTGATTCGAACAGGGGGCAGGCTTTCTTT. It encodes CATSDSNRGQAFF.

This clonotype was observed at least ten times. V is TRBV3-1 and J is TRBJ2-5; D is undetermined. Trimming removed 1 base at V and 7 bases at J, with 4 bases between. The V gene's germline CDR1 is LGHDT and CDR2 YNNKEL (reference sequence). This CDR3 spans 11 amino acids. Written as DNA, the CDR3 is TGTGCCAGCAGCCAAGGGCCGACCCAGTACTTC. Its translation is CASSQGPTQYF.

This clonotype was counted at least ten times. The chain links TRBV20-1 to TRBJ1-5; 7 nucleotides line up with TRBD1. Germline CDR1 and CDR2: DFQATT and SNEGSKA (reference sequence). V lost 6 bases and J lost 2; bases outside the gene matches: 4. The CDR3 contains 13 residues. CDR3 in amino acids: CSAIGQGNQPQHF. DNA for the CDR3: TGCAGTGCCATAGGACAGGGCAATCAGCCCCAGCATTTT.

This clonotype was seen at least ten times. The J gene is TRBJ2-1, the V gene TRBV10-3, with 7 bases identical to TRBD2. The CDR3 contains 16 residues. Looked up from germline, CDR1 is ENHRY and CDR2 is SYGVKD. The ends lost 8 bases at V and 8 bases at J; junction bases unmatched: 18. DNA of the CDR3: TGTGCCATCGCGGGCTCAGACCAGCGGGGAAACGATGAGCAGTTCTTC. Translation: CAIAGSDQRGNDEQFF.

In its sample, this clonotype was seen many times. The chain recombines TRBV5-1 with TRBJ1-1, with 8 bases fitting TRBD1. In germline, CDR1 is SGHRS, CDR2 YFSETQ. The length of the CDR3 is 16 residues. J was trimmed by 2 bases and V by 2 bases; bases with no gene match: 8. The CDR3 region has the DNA TGCGCCAGCAGCTTCAGCGGCCAGGGGGCAAACACTGAAGCTTTCTTT. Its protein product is CASSFSGQGANTEAFF.

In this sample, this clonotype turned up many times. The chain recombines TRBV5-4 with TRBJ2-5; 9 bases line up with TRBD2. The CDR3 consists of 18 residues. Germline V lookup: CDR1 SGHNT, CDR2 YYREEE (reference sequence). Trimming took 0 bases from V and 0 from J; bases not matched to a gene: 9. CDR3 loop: CASSLAPGLAGYQETQYF. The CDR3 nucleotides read TGTGCCAGCAGCTTGGCCCCAGGGCTAGCGGGGTACCAAGAGACCCAGTACTTC.

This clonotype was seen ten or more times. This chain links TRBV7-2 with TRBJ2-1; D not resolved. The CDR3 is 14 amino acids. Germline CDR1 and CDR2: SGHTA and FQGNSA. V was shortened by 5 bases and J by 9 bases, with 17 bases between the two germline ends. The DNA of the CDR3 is TGTGCCAGCAGCCGAGCACCCGGGCTCCCTGAGCAGTTCTTC. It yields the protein CASSRAPGLPEQFF.

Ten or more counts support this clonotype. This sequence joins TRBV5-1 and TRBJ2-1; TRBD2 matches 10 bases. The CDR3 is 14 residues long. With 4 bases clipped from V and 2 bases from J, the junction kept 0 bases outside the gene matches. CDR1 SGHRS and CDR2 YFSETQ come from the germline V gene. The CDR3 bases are TGCGCCAGCAGCGGGACTAGCGCCTACAATGAGCAGTTCTTC. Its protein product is CASSGTSAYNEQFF. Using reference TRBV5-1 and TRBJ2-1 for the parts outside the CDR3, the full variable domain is KAGVTQTPRYLIKTRGQQVTLSCSPISGHRSVSWYQQTPGQGLQFLFEYFSETQRNKGNFPGRFSGRQFSNSRSEMNVSTLELGDSALYLCASSGTSAYNEQFFGPGTRLTVL.

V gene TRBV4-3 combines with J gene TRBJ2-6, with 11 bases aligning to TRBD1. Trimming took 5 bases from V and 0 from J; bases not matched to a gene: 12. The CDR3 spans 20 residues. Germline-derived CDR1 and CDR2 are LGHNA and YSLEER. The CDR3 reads CASSTLSGTGGFSGANVLTF. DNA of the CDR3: TGCGCCAGCAGCACCCTCTCCGGGACAGGGGGTTTCTCTGGGGCCAACGTCCTGACTTTC.

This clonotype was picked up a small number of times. The CDR3 DNA sequence: TGTGCCATCAGTGCCGAACCGGGACACCTATACGAGCAGTACTTC. Residues: CAISAEPGHLYEQYF. This chain joins TRBV10-3 and TRBJ2-7; maybe TRBD1 (6 bases). Trimming removed 4 bases from V and 4 bases from J, with 17 bases in between. Per germline, CDR1 ENHRY and CDR2 SYGVKD. The CDR3 contains 15 residues.

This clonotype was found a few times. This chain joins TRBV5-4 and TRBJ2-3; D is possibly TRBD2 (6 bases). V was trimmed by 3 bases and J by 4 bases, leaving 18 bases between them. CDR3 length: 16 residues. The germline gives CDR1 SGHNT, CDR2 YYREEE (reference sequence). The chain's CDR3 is CASSSGRKGGADTQYF. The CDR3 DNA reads TGTGCCAGCAGCTCGGGACGGAAAGGAGGGGCAGATACGCAGTATTTT.

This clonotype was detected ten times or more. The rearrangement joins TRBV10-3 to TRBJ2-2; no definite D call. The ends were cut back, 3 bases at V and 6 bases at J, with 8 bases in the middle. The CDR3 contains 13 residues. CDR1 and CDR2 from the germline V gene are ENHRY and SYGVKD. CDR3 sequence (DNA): TGTGCCATCAGTGACAAGAGGCCCGGGGAGCTGTTTTTT. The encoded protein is CAISDKRPGELFF.

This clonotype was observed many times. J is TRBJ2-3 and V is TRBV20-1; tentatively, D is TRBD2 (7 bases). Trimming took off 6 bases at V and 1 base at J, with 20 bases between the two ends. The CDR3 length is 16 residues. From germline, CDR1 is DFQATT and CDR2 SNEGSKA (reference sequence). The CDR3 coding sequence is TGCAGTGCCGAAGCGAGGGGGGGCCACCGCACAGATACGCAGTATTTT. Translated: CSAEARGGHRTDTQYF.

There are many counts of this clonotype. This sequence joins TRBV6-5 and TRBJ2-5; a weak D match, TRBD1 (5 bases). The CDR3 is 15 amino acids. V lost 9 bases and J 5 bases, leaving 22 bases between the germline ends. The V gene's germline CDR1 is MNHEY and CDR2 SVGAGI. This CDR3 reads CASRDSAPNPETQYF. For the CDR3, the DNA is TGTGCCAGTAGAGACAGTGCCCCAAATCCGGAGACCCAGTACTTC.

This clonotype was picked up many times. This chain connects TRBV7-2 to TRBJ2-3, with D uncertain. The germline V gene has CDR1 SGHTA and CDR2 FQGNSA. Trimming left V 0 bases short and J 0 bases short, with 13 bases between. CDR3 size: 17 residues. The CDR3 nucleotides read TGTGCCAGCAGCTTAGCGCTCCACGCTCCGAGCACAGATACGCAGTATTTT. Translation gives CASSLALHAPSTDTQYF.

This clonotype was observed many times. CDR3 loop: CASSLGGTYNEQFF. CDR3 coding DNA: TGTGCCAGTAGTCTGGGGGGCACCTACAATGAGCAGTTCTTC. This chain joins TRBV19 and TRBJ2-1; D is tentatively TRBD1 or TRBD2 (6 bases each). V shed 5 bases and J shed 2 bases, with 10 bases lying between them. CDR3 length: 14 amino acids. Per the germline V gene, CDR1 is LNHDA and CDR2 is SQIVND (reference sequence).

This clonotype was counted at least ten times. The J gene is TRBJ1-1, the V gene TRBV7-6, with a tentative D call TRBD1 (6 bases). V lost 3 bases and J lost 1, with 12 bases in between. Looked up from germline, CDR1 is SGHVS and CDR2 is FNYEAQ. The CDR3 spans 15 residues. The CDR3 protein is CASSLTPGQNTEAFF. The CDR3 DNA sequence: TGTGCCAGCAGCTTGACCCCGGGACAGAACACTGAAGCTTTCTTT.

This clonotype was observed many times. The CDR3 DNA is TGTGCCAGCTCACCGGAGGGACACGGTGAGCAGTACGTC. Amino acid sequence: CASSPEGHGEQYV. This chain joins TRBV18 and TRBJ2-7, with D perhaps TRBD1 or TRBD2 (6 bases each). The V end lost 3 bases, the J end lost 7 bases, and 13 bases lay between the germline ends. The germline V gene has CDR1 KGHSH and CDR2 LQKENI. The CDR3 has 13 amino acids.